This T cell receptor beta chain was captured in a study of OX40 agonist ivuxolimab in advanced cancers. Study details: Males comprised around 78% of the group, whose mean age was approximately 62 years (range 23 to 79). Treatment received earlier with anti-PD-1, anti-PD-L1 or anti-CTLA-4 agents was allowed, and 40% had some. Partial responses were recorded for three patients, including one with hepatocellular carcinoma and two with cutaneous melanoma.

Produced via immunoSEQ multiplex PCR; TCRdb's table is partial and in-frame only. The sample records tens of thousands of clones, 89% being singletons. The CDR3 runs to 14 residues. The V gene end was trimmed by 6 bases and the J gene end by 6 bases; junction bases not matched to a gene: 6. CDR1 and CDR2 from the germline V gene are SGHRS and YFSETQ. This sequence was found in an adult with an advanced solid tumor such as melanoma, head and neck, liver or kidney cancer. The V and J genes are TRBV5-1 and TRBJ1-4, with 9 bases fitting TRBD1. The specimen comprised CD4+ or CD8+ T cells sorted from blood, sampled in a trial of the OX40 agonist ivuxolimab. The CDR3 coding sequence is TGCGCCAGCAAAGTGGGACAGGGTTATGAAAAACTGTTTTTT. Translated: CASKVGQGYEKLFF.